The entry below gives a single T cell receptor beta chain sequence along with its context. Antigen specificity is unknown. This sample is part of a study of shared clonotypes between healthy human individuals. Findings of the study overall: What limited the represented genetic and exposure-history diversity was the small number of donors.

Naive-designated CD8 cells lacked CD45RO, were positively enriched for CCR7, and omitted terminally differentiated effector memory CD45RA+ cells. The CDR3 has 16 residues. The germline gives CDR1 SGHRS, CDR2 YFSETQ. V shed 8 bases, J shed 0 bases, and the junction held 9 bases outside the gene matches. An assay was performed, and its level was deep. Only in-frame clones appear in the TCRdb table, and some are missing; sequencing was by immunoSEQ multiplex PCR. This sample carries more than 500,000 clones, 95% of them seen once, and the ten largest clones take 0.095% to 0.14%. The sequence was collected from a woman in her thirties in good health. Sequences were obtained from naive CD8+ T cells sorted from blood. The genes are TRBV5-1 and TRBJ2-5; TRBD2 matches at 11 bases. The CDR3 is CASGSGRGSNQETQYF. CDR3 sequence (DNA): TGCGCCAGTGGTAGCGGGAGGGGTTCGAACCAAGAGACCCAGTACTTC.